This T cell receptor (beta chain) came from a study of chemoradiotherapy in HPV16-positive cancers. Study-wide background: Candidate HPV-specific T-cell clones and common TCR motifs came from functional assays in two HPV16-positive patients.

Repertoires were generated with immunoSEQ multiplex PCR, while TCRdb's copy carries only in-frame clones and drops some. Found here are under 35,000 clones, over 90% of them singletons; the top ten hold about 20%. CDR3 size: 15 residues. In germline, CDR1 is SGHAT, CDR2 FQNNGV. Comments on this clone: At one of its ends the junction is not consistent with the germline gene, which may arise from a read error.

The TCR comes from a human donor with HPV-associated anogenital cancer. The V and J genes are TRBV11-2 and TRBJ1-5; D remains ambiguous. The material sequenced was blood, taken from a patient who underwent chemoradiotherapy. The CDR3 region has the DNA TGTGCCAGCAGCCCAGACGGCCAAATCAATAAGCCCCAGCATTTT. It translates to CASSPDGQINKPQHF.